Listed below are T cell receptor beta chains from one sample, sequenced in a study of identical twins. TCRdb re-called the 5' RACE reads with MiXCR, one entry per CDR3 protein. The sample includes fewer than 500,000 distinct CDR3 sequences, around an eighth of them seen just once. This same sample was also taken into another study, of yellow fever vaccine responses in identical twins.

The sample consisted of CD4+ T cells sorted from blood. The origin of the receptors is a woman between 18 and 29 years old in good health. The CDR3 runs from the conserved cysteine through the conserved F or W. The D gene is left open where the match is weak. Clone size appears in some rows only: once, few, many, or a class for an expanded clone.

NA,TRBJ2-7,TRBV15,NA,TGTGCCACCAGCAGAGACGGAAGGGGAGGACAGTACTTC,CATSRDGRGGQYF
TRBD1,TRBJ2-1,TRBV2,few,TGTGCCAGCAGTCGGGACAGGGGCAGGGGGAGCTCCTACAATGAGCAGTTCTTC,CASSRDRGRGSSYNEQFF
NA,TRBJ2-7,TRBV4-3,few,TGCGCCAGCAGCCAAGATGGGACGTCCCGCTACGAGCAGTACTTC,CASSQDGTSRYEQYF
TRBD2,TRBJ2-7,TRBV4-3,NA,TGCGCCAGCAGCCAAGATTATAGGGCCCCTGGACTAGCGGGCACCTACGAGCAGTACTTC,CASSQDYRAPGLAGTYEQYF
TRBD2,TRBJ2-5,TRBV7-9,many,TGTGCCAGCAGCTTTAGCGGGGGGAGAGGAGAGACCCAGTACTTC,CASSFSGGRGETQYF
NA,TRBJ2-1,TRBV2,many,TGTGCCAGCAGCGTCAGCGAGCAGTTCTTC,CASSVSEQFF
NA,TRBJ2-5,TRBV7-2,few,TGTGCCAGCAGTCCCAGGGAGCAAGAGACCCAGTACTTC,CASSPREQETQYF
NA,TRBJ2-5,TRBV10-3,NA,TGTGCCATCAGCGCGACCTTCACGTACCAAGAGACCCAGTACTTC,CAISATFTYQETQYF
NA,TRBJ1-5,TRBV2,NA,TGTGCCAGCAGTGAACGACAGAGCAATCAGCCCCAGCATTTT,CASSERQSNQPQHF
NA,TRBJ1-6,TRBV10-3,few,TGTGCCGTATCGGCCCGGGCCCATTATCCCCTCCACTTT,CAVSARAHYPLHF
TRBD2,TRBJ2-7,TRBV28,few,TGTGCCAGCAGTAATAGCGGGAAGAGCTCCTACGAGCAGTACTTC,CASSNSGKSSYEQYF
NA,TRBJ2-1,TRBV25-1,NA,TGTGCCAGCAGTGAGGGAGTGGCCTACAATGAGCAGTTCTTC,CASSEGVAYNEQFF
TRBD1,TRBJ2-7,TRBV6-5,NA,TGTGCCAGCAGTTACGCGAGCGGGACAGGGAACGAGCAGTACTTC,CASSYASGTGNEQYF
TRBD1,TRBJ2-4,TRBV5-8,NA,TGTGCCAGCAGCTGGGGACAGTTGTCCTTCACAAACATTCAGTACTTC,CASSWGQLSFTNIQYF
NA,TRBJ2-5,TRBV6-1,few,TGTGCCAGCACCATTACTAGAGAGGAGACCCAGTACTTC,CASTITREETQYF
NA,TRBJ2-3,TRBV11-2,few,TGTGCCAGCGGCTTCCCAGGGGGGCCTGAGGATACGCAGTATTTT,CASGFPGGPEDTQYF
NA,TRBJ1-2,TRBV12-3/TRBV12-4,NA,TGTGCCAGCAGCCAGATGGAGGGCTACACCTTC,CASSQMEGYTF
TRBD2,TRBJ2-5,TRBV7-8,few,TGTGCCAGCAGCAGCGGACTAGCGGGAAAGGAAGAGACCCAGTACTTC,CASSSGLAGKEETQYF
NA,TRBJ2-3,TRBV28,NA,TGTGCCAGCAGTCCCCCGAAGGGGGGGACGCAGTATTTT,CASSPPKGGTQYF
NA,TRBJ1-1,TRBV2,few,TGTGCCAGCAGCCCCGGGATAACAAACACTGAAGCTTTCTTT,CASSPGITNTEAFF
NA,TRBJ2-5,TRBV3-1,NA,TGTGCCAGCAGCCAAGATCGAGGGGGAGGCCTTCAAGAGACCCAGTACTTC,CASSQDRGGGLQETQYF
TRBD2,TRBJ2-1,TRBV6-2/TRBV6-3,once,TGTGCCAGCAGTTATGAGGGCGGGAGCAATGAGCAGTTCTTC,CASSYEGGSNEQFF
NA,TRBJ2-7,TRBV7-6,NA,TGTGCCAGCAGCTTACGAGGACAGCAGGAGCAGTACTTC,CASSLRGQQEQYF
NA,TRBJ2-2,TRBV2,few,TGTGCCAGCAGTGAATTCCAGAACGCCGGGGAGCTGTTTTTT,CASSEFQNAGELFF
NA,TRBJ1-1,TRBV7-8,few,TGTGCCAGCAGCTTAGTATTACTTGGACAGAAGAACACTGAAGCTTTCTTT,CASSLVLLGQKNTEAFF
NA,TRBJ2-7,TRBV25-1,many,TGTGCCAGCTCCCGACTGGGGGGCTACGAGCAGTACTTC,CASSRLGGYEQYF
NA,TRBJ1-5,TRBV10-3,few,TGTGCCATCAGGGGTGACGATCAGCCCCAGCATTTT,CAIRGDDQPQHF
NA,TRBJ2-7,TRBV27,NA,TGTGCCAGCACTCGGGGACTTCCGGCTGACGAGCAGTACTTC,CASTRGLPADEQYF
TRBD1,TRBJ2-5,TRBV12-3/TRBV12-4,few,TGTGCCAGCAGTCCACTTCCGGGACAGGGGACCCAGTACTTC,CASSPLPGQGTQYF
TRBD2,TRBJ2-5,TRBV30,NA,TGTGCCTGTCAGCGGGGGGGCCACCTCCAGGAGGTCCAGTACTTC,CACQRGGHLQEVQYF
NA,TRBJ2-1,TRBV2,few,TGTGCCAGCAGTGGAGGACCTCCGGGGAATGAGCAGTTCTTC,CASSGGPPGNEQFF
NA,TRBJ2-3,TRBV7-2,NA,TGTGCCAGCAGCCGAAAGATGGGCACAGATACGCAGTATTTT,CASSRKMGTDTQYF
TRBD1,TRBJ2-1,TRBV29-1,many,TGCAGCACCCCGGGACAGGGTACAAATGAGCAGTTCTTC,CSTPGQGTNEQFF
NA,TRBJ1-2,TRBV7-2,many,TGTGCCAGCAGCTTAGGGCCATATGGCTACACCTTC,CASSLGPYGYTF
NA,TRBJ1-6,TRBV20-1,many,TGCAGTGCTAGCAGGGTGGGAAATTCACCCCTCCACTTT,CSASRVGNSPLHF
TRBD2,TRBJ2-1,TRBV7-2,NA,TGTGCCAGCAGACAGGGGACTAGCGGGAGGGTCTACAATGAGCAGTTCTTC,CASRQGTSGRVYNEQFF
NA,TRBJ2-7,TRBV25-1,many,TGTGCCAGCAGTGCCTATTGGGAGAGCCACTACGAGCAGTACTTC,CASSAYWESHYEQYF
NA,TRBJ2-7,TRBV20-1,NA,TGCAGCTGCAAAGGGACGTTAGCCACCGAGCAGTACTTC,CSCKGTLATEQYF
TRBD2,TRBJ2-5,TRBV4-3,few,TGCGCCAGCAGCCAAGAATTCCCAGGACTAGCGGGAGAGACCCAGTACTTC,CASSQEFPGLAGETQYF
NA,TRBJ2-1,TRBV6-1,NA,TGTGCCAGCAGTGAGGAACAGCTCTCCTACAATGAGCAGTTCTTC,CASSEEQLSYNEQFF
TRBD2,TRBJ2-3,TRBV3-1,NA,TGTGCCAGCAGCCAAGACCCTAGCGGGGTCACAGATACGCAGTATTTT,CASSQDPSGVTDTQYF
TRBD1,TRBJ1-1,TRBV5-5,few,TGTGCCAGCAGCCGGGACAGACTGAACACTGAAGCTTTCTTT,CASSRDRLNTEAFF
NA,TRBJ2-5,TRBV7-6,NA,TGTGCCAGCAGCCATAGCGGAAAACAAGAGACCCAGTACTTC,CASSHSGKQETQYF
NA,TRBJ1-5,TRBV5-1,many,TGCGCCAGCAGCTTTTGGACGGGTCAGCCCCAGCATTTT,CASSFWTGQPQHF
TRBD2,TRBJ2-7,TRBV3-1,NA,TGTGCCAGCAGCCCCCAGCGGGGGGGCAGGGGCGAGCAGTACTTC,CASSPQRGGRGEQYF
TRBD1,TRBJ1-2,TRBV7-9,NA,TGTGCCAGCAGAGGGACAGGGGGCTCGACGACTGGCTACACCTTC,CASRGTGGSTTGYTF
NA,TRBJ1-1,TRBV12-3/TRBV12-4,few,TGTGCCAGCAGTTTAGAGGTGCACACTGAAGCTTTCTTT,CASSLEVHTEAFF
NA,TRBJ2-5,TRBV28,few,TGTGCCAGCAGTACGATCATGGGGGAGCCCCAAGAGACCCAGTACTTC,CASSTIMGEPQETQYF
NA,TRBJ2-7,TRBV20-1,few,TGCAGTGCGAGACAAACGGGCAGGGACTACGAGCAGTACTTC,CSARQTGRDYEQYF
TRBD2,TRBJ2-1,TRBV6-1,few,TGTGCCAGCAGAAGTAGCGGGAGGTCGAATGAGCAGTTCTTC,CASRSSGRSNEQFF
NA,TRBJ2-1,TRBV30,NA,TGTGCCTGTGGAGGGAAGGGCGAGCAGTTCTTC,CACGGKGEQFF
NA,TRBJ2-1,TRBV11-2,NA,TGTGCCAGCAGCCGCCGACCGACCATGGGTGAGCAGTTCTTC,CASSRRPTMGEQFF
NA,TRBJ2-2,TRBV18,NA,TGTGCCAGCTCCTCCCTTGACACCGGGGAGCTGTTTTTT,CASSSLDTGELFF
TRBD1,TRBJ2-1,TRBV4-2,few,TGTGCCAGCAGCCGGGACTTTTCGGGGACAGGGGGCTTCAATGAGCAGTTCTTC,CASSRDFSGTGGFNEQFF
NA,TRBJ1-4,TRBV12-3/TRBV12-4,many,TGTGCCAGCAGTTACTACGAAAAACTGTTTTTT,CASSYYEKLFF
TRBD1,TRBJ2-7,TRBV14,few,TGTGCCAGCAGCCAAATAACCGAGGACAGGGACTACGAGCAGTACTTC,CASSQITEDRDYEQYF
NA,TRBJ2-7,TRBV28,NA,TGTGCCAGCATGGGGGAAGCCTACGAGCAGTACTTC,CASMGEAYEQYF
NA,TRBJ2-1,TRBV7-3,NA,TGTGCCAGCGGAAATCCAGGGGCCTACAATGAGCAGTTCTTC,CASGNPGAYNEQFF
TRBD2,TRBJ2-2,TRBV27,few,TGTGCCAGCACCCAACTAGCGGGGACCGGGGAGCTGTTTTTT,CASTQLAGTGELFF
NA,TRBJ1-1,TRBV12-3/TRBV12-4,many,TGTGCCAGCAGTCCACTCGGGTGGGAGAACACTGAAGCTTTCTTT,CASSPLGWENTEAFF